Presented here are 17 T cell receptor beta chains from one specimen sequenced in a study of glioma-infiltrating T cells. The iRepertoire nested amplicon-rescue multiplex PCR amplified TCR alpha and beta CDR3s from RNA. From the multiplex PCR reads, TCRdb called clonotypes with MiXCR, one entry per CDR3 protein. This sample has around 97,000 distinct CDR3 sequences, with under 30% found just once. Sequencing used glioma tissue, nonneoplastic brain tissue, or PBMCs (not recorded which). The origin of the receptors is a human donor with low-grade glioma or glioblastoma, undergoing nonglioma brain surgery, or in good health (not recorded which).

This clonotype was counted only a few times. This chain joins TRBV12-3 or TRBV12-4 and TRBJ2-3; perhaps TRBD2 as D (6 bases). The CDR3 sequence is 13 residues long. Trimming took 8 bases from V and 4 from J, leaving 13 bases between them. In nucleotides, the CDR3 is TGTGCCAGCCAACCTTGGGGGGCAGATACGCAGTATTTT. Translation gives CASQPWGADTQYF.

This clonotype was picked up a small number of times. The rearrangement joins TRBV5-1 to TRBJ2-1; no clear D. CDR1 is SGHRS and CDR2 is YFSETQ in the germline V gene. V was trimmed by 4 bases and J by 0 bases, leaving 11 bases between them. The CDR3 consists of 15 residues. The CDR3 DNA is TGCGCCAGCAGCCATGACACCAGCTCCTACAATGAGCAGTTCTTC. Protein: CASSHDTSSYNEQFF.

This clonotype was detected many times. This chain links TRBV20-1 with TRBJ2-1; no definite D call. CDR1 is DFQATT, CDR2 SNEGSKA, per germline (reference sequence). The V gene lost 0 bases and the J gene lost 2 bases, with 14 bases spanning the gap. CDR3 size: 16 residues. The CDR3 DNA follows: TGCAGTGCTAGAGATCCTTACTTGCAGACCTACAATGAGCAGTTCTTC. Its protein product is CSARDPYLQTYNEQFF.

At least ten counts were recorded for this clonotype. This chain links TRBV4-3 with TRBJ2-7; the D gene is possibly TRBD2 (6 bases). The CDR3 is made up of 13 amino acids. The V gene lost 2 bases and the J gene lost 5 bases, with 10 bases spanning the gap. CDR1 LGHNA and CDR2 YSLEER come from the germline V gene. In DNA form, the CDR3 reads TGCGCCAGCAGCCAACCGCCGGGGGACGAGCAGTACTTC. Translating gives CASSQPPGDEQYF.

The sample holds a few counts of this clonotype. The chain couples TRBV2 to TRBJ2-5, with D possibly matching TRBD2 (5 bases). Trimming took 4 bases from V and 5 from J, leaving 11 bases between them. Germline lookup yields CDR1 SNHLY and CDR2 FYNNEI. The CDR3 sequence is 13 residues long. CDR3 nucleotides: TGTGCCAGCAGTGGAACCCTAGCTGAGACCCAGTACTTC. Translated: CASSGTLAETQYF.

This clonotype was counted many times. The genes are TRBV15 and TRBJ2-1, with 11 bases aligning to TRBD2. Per the germline V gene, CDR1 is LNHNV and CDR2 is YYDKDF (reference sequence). The CDR3 runs to 14 residues. Trimming at V came to 5 bases and at J to 4 bases, leaving 1 base not matched to a gene. CDR3 sequence reads: CATSVAGGYNEQFF. CDR3 DNA: TGTGCCACCAGCGTAGCGGGGGGGTACAATGAGCAGTTCTTC.

About this clonotype: At one boundary the junction diverges from the germline segment, which might be a read error. The chain couples TRBV7-7 to TRBJ2-5; 10 positions agree with TRBD2. Germline CDR1 is SSHAT and CDR2 is FNYEAQ (reference sequence). The CDR3 consists of 15 residues. Written as DNA, the CDR3 is TGTGCTAGCAGCCTACTAGCGGGGAAGCAAGAGACCCAGTACTTC. It is translated as CASSLLAGKQETQYF.

CDR3 region: CASSLSAGGSYEQYF. The DNA of the CDR3 is TGTGCCAGCAGCTTGTCTGCGGGGGGCTCCTACGAGCAGTACTTC. The chain is built from TRBV5-4 and TRBJ2-7; 8 bases are a match to TRBD2. The CDR3 loop spans 15 amino acids. V lost 1 base and J lost 0; bases outside the gene matches: 3. Germline CDR1 SGHNT, CDR2 YYREEE (reference sequence).

This clonotype was detected ten times or more. This chain connects TRBV27 to TRBJ2-1; D perhaps matches TRBD2 (5 bases). The CDR3 contains 15 residues. V shed 2 bases and J shed 7 bases, with 15 bases lying between them. In germline, CDR1 is MNHEY, CDR2 SMNVEV (reference sequence). The CDR3 protein is CASSLTLPRGNEQFF. The DNA of the CDR3 is TGTGCCAGCAGTTTAACCCTCCCCCGGGGAAATGAGCAGTTCTTC.

This clonotype was seen repeatedly, ten times or more. The rearrangement links TRBV3-1 to TRBJ2-1; no definite D call. CDR3 length: 12 residues. The germline V and J ends were trimmed by 3 bases and 5 bases, with 5 bases remaining between them. Germline CDR1 is LGHDT and CDR2 is YNNKEL (reference sequence). CDR3 DNA: TGTGCCAGCAGCCAGTCCGACAATGAGCAGTTCTTC. Its translation is CASSQSDNEQFF.

For the CDR3, the DNA is TGTGCCAGCAGCCCTACGGGGTTGGGCCCCTACAATGAGCAGTTCTTC. Translating gives CASSPTGLGPYNEQFF. V and J are TRBV7-3 and TRBJ2-1; D is possibly TRBD2 (5 bases). This CDR3 has 16 amino acids. The V gene lost 5 bases and the J gene lost 2 bases, with 16 bases spanning the gap. CDR1 is SGHTA and CDR2 is FQGTGA in the germline V gene.

This clonotype occurred a few times. The CDR3 loop is CASSFGSVYGYTF. For the CDR3, the DNA is TGTGCCAGCAGTTTCGGTTCAGTCTATGGCTACACCTTC. V is TRBV12-3 or TRBV12-4 and J is TRBJ1-2, with D uncertain. The CDR3 contains 13 residues. Trimming pared 3 bases from V and 4 bases from J, leaving 9 bases between.

In its sample, this clonotype was seen many times. V and J are TRBV6-1 and TRBJ2-6, with D perhaps TRBD1 (6 bases). The germline V gene has CDR1 MNHNS and CDR2 SASEGT. Trimming stripped 6 bases from V and 2 bases from J, with 8 bases between. This CDR3 region has 14 residues. Here the CDR3 DNA reads TGTGCCAGCAGAAACAGGGCTGGGGCCAACGTCCTGACTTTC. Protein sequence: CASRNRAGANVLTF.

The chain carries TRBV7-9 and TRBJ2-5; D perhaps matches TRBD1 (7 bases). This CDR3 is 15 amino acids long. V lost 5 bases, J lost 7 bases, and 20 bases lay in between. Germline values: CDR1 SEHNR, CDR2 FQNEAQ (reference sequence). The CDR3 region is CASSQPTGQGGTQYF. DNA of the CDR3: TGTGCCAGCAGCCAACCGACTGGGCAGGGGGGGACCCAGTACTTC.

The rearrangement joins TRBV12-3 or TRBV12-4 to TRBJ1-5, with D possibly matching TRBD1 (5 bases). Trimming removed 3 bases at V and 2 bases at J, with 8 bases between. This CDR3 contains 14 residues. DNA for the CDR3: TGTGCCAGCAGTTTGACAGAGGGCAATCAGCCCCAGCATTTT. Translating it yields CASSLTEGNQPQHF.

This clonotype was recorded at least ten times. Written as DNA, the CDR3 is TGCAGTGCAACCCGACAGGCAGGCTACGAGCAGTACTTC. Translation: CSATRQAGYEQYF. J is TRBJ2-7 and V is TRBV20-1; tentative D call: TRBD1 (6 bases). CDR1 and CDR2 (germline): DFQATT, SNEGSKA (reference sequence). The germline V and J ends were trimmed by 6 bases and 3 bases, with 15 bases remaining between them. The CDR3 runs to 13 residues.

This clonotype was seen repeatedly, ten times or more. The CDR3 DNA follows: TGTGCCAGTAGCCTAGACAGGCGCTATGGCTACACCTTC. It is translated as CASSLDRRYGYTF. The gene calls are TRBV19 and TRBJ1-2, with a tentative D call TRBD1 (6 bases). This CDR3 is 13 amino acids long. The germline CDR1 and CDR2 sequences are LNHDA and SQIVND (reference sequence). Trimming shortened V by 6 bases and J by 4 bases, and 12 bases separated the two germline ends.